The 21 T cell receptor beta chains given below trace back to one sample, sequenced in a study of control samples from healthy donors and cancer patients. Profiling relied on immunoSEQ multiplex PCR, and the TCRdb table lists in-frame clones only, not all of them. The table has some 140,000 clones, approximately 94% seen once. The source material was blood. These receptors all stem from a man between 35 and 55 years old in good health.

The chain has TRBV5-1 and TRBJ1-4; 7 positions match TRBD1. The CDR3 has 15 residues. Germline CDR1 SGHRS, CDR2 YFSETQ. V was pared by 4 bases and J by 1 base, with 4 bases of the junction left unmatched. The CDR3 nucleotides read TGCGCCAGCAGCCGCCGACAGGGAACTAATGAAAAACTGTTTTTT. This encodes CASSRRQGTNEKLFF.

This chain joins TRBV28 and TRBJ1-6; D gene uncertain. The V gene's germline CDR1 is MDHEN and CDR2 SYDVKM. The CDR3 extends over 14 amino acids. V was shortened by 6 bases and J by 7 bases, with 13 bases between the two germline ends. In DNA, the CDR3 is TGTGCCAGCAGCGTTTGGGAGCGGAATTCACCCCTCCACTTT. This codes for CASSVWERNSPLHF.

The V and J genes are TRBV7-9 and TRBJ1-5; D uncertain. Trimming removed 0 bases at V and 5 bases at J, with 11 bases between. Germline V lookup: CDR1 SEHNR, CDR2 FQNEAQ (reference sequence). The length of the CDR3 is 15 residues. The CDR3 DNA sequence: TGTGCCAGCAGCTTAGCGATGGCAGGACATCAGCCCCAGCATTTT. This sequence encodes CASSLAMAGHQPQHF.

The chain links TRBV28 to TRBJ1-5; 9 nucleotides match TRBD1. CDR1 is MDHEN, CDR2 SYDVKM, per germline. The CDR3 length is 13 residues. V dropped 5 bases and J dropped 9; count of bases not matched to a gene: 5. Written as DNA, the CDR3 is TGTGCCAGCAGTGGGACAGGGATTCTGCCCCAGCATTTT. It codes for CASSGTGILPQHF.

The chain joins TRBV6-5 to TRBJ1-5; D remains unclear. The CDR3 has 13 residues. Germline assignment: CDR1 MNHEY and CDR2 SVGAGI. The V and J ends lost 7 bases and 3 bases respectively, with 10 bases between them. CDR3 in DNA: TGTGCCAGCACGTACCTTTTCAATCAGCCCCAGCATTTT. Protein product: CASTYLFNQPQHF.

The CDR3 DNA is TGTGCCAGTAGTATCGGGGGCTCCAACACCGGGGAGCTGTTTTTT. Amino acids: CASSIGGSNTGELFF. The V and J genes are TRBV19 and TRBJ2-2, with D perhaps being TRBD1 or TRBD2 (6 bases each). The V and J ends lost 3 bases and 2 bases respectively, with 10 bases between them. CDR3 length: 15 amino acids. In germline, CDR1 is LNHDA, CDR2 SQIVND (reference sequence).

The chain links TRBV7-2 to TRBJ1-2; 12 nucleotides align to TRBD1. Looked up from germline, CDR1 is SGHTA and CDR2 is FQGNSA. Trimming removed 5 bases from V and 4 bases from J; junction bases left unmatched: 5. CDR3 length: 15 amino acids. The CDR3 nucleotides are TGTGCCAGCAGCCCCGGGACAGGGGGCGTCTATGGCTACACCTTC. Translated: CASSPGTGGVYGYTF.

The chain combines TRBV28 with TRBJ2-5; 8 bases are a match to TRBD1. The CDR3 is 14 amino acids. Germline values: CDR1 MDHEN, CDR2 SYDVKM. The trim removed 3 bases at V and 4 bases at J, leaving 4 bases unmatched. The CDR3 DNA reads as TGTGCCAGCAGTTTTAGGCAGGGGGCAGAGACCCAGTACTTC. Protein sequence: CASSFRQGAETQYF.

This clone has only one observation. The chain uses TRBV27 and TRBJ1-5, with TRBD1 matching 9 bases. The trim removed 4 bases at V and 7 bases at J, leaving 2 bases unmatched. The CDR3 contains 13 residues. Per germline, CDR1 MNHEY and CDR2 SMNVEV (reference sequence). This chain's CDR3 is CASSSGTGQPQHF. The CDR3 nucleotides read TGTGCCAGCAGTTCAGGGACAGGGCAGCCCCAGCATTTT.

The chain joins TRBV7-9 to TRBJ2-3, with D maybe TRBD2 (6 bases). The V end lost 0 bases, the J end lost 11 bases, and 12 bases lay between the germline ends. The CDR3 has 13 residues. Germline CDR1 is SEHNR and CDR2 is FQNEAQ (reference sequence). CDR3 bases: TGTGCCAGCAGCTTAGCGGGGAGGCTGGTGCAGTATTTT. Encoded protein: CASSLAGRLVQYF. Together with reference TRBV7-9 and TRBJ2-3, the CDR3 gives the full variable domain: DTGVSQNPRHKITKRGQNVTFRCDPISEHNRLYWYRQTLGQGPEFLTYFQNEAQLEKSRLLSDRFSAERPKGSFSTLEIQRTEQGDSAMYLCASSLAGRLVQYFGPGTRLTVL.

This clone was observed once. The chain joins TRBV28 to TRBJ1-5, with TRBD1 identical over 7 bases. Germline CDR1 MDHEN, CDR2 SYDVKM. This CDR3 has 14 amino acids. J was trimmed by 3 bases and V by 3 bases; bases with no gene match: 2. CDR3 sequence: CASSFDRDNQPQHF. For the CDR3, the DNA is TGTGCCAGCAGTTTCGACAGGGACAATCAGCCCCAGCATTTT.

V and J are TRBV2 and TRBJ2-2; 7 bases fit TRBD1. The V segment lost 4 bases and the J segment 5 bases; nucleotides outside the gene matches: 4. This CDR3 region has 14 residues. The germline V gene encodes CDR1 SNHLY and CDR2 FYNNEI. For the CDR3, the DNA is TGTGCCAGCAGTGGACAGGGATGGACCGGGGAGCTGTTTTTT. It codes for CASSGQGWTGELFF.

The chain combines TRBV19 with TRBJ1-2; TRBD1 agrees at 10 bases. The CDR3 length is 16 residues. After removal of 6 bases from V and 3 bases from J, the junction contained 10 bases not matched to a gene. The germline gives CDR1 LNHDA, CDR2 SQIVND (reference sequence). The DNA for the CDR3 is TGTGCCAGTAGGTCGGGACAGGGGTCGGCTTACTATGGCTACACCTTC. Protein sequence: CASRSGQGSAYYGYTF. Full variable domain (missing parts from reference TRBV19 and TRBJ1-2): DGGITQSPKYLFRKEGQNVTLSCEQNLNHDAMYWYRQDPGQGLRLIYYSQIVNDFQKGDIAEGYSVSREKKESFPLTVTSAQKNPTAFYLCASRSGQGSAYYGYTFGSGTRLTVV.

The chain links TRBV30 to TRBJ1-4, with a tentative D call TRBD1 (5 bases). V was shortened by 2 bases and J by 3 bases, with 10 bases between the two germline ends. The germline V gene encodes CDR1 GTSNPN and CDR2 SVGIG (reference sequence). The CDR3 has 14 amino acids. Here the CDR3 reads CAWSLGGSNEKLFF. CDR3 nucleotides: TGTGCCTGGAGTTTGGGGGGATCTAATGAAAAACTGTTTTTT.

The V gene is TRBV6-2 or TRBV6-3, the J gene TRBJ1-2; possible D gene TRBD1, 6 bases. Trimming cost V 1 base and J 2 bases, with 8 bases left between them. CDR1 and CDR2 from the germline V gene are MNHEY and SVGEGT. The CDR3 has 14 residues. In DNA, the CDR3 is TGTGCCAGCAGTTACTACAGGGTGAACTATGGCTACACCTTC. The encoded protein is CASSYYRVNYGYTF.

The rearrangement joins TRBV14 to TRBJ1-1; 9 nucleotides match TRBD1. This CDR3 is 17 amino acids long. Germline V lookup: CDR1 SGHDN, CDR2 FVKESK. The V segment lost 2 bases and the J segment 0 bases; nucleotides outside the gene matches: 7. The CDR3 DNA reads TGTGCCAGCAGCCAACGGGACAGGGCTAGGATGAACACTGAAGCTTTCTTT. This translates into CASSQRDRARMNTEAFF.

The CDR3 coding sequence is TGTGCCATCAGTGAGCGGGACAGGGGGCGCTTCGAGCAGTACTTC. Translated: CAISERDRGRFEQYF. V is TRBV10-3 and J is TRBJ2-7; 12 nucleotides match TRBD1. Trimming at V came to 2 bases and at J to 6 bases, leaving 5 bases not matched to a gene. The CDR3 totals 15 residues. CDR1 and CDR2 (germline): ENHRY, SYGVKD.

V is TRBV4-1 and J is TRBJ1-2, with D possibly matching TRBD1 (6 bases). Germline V gene data show CDR1 as MGHRA and CDR2 as YSYEKL. This CDR3 contains 18 residues. With 2 bases removed from V and 0 bases from J, the gap between germline ends came to 19 bases. The CDR3 spells CASSQLVPRDITNYGYTF. For the CDR3, the DNA is TGCGCCAGCAGCCAATTAGTTCCGAGGGACATTACTAACTATGGCTACACCTTC.

This clone was seen a handful of times. This chain connects TRBV10-3 to TRBJ2-1; 13 nucleotides match TRBD2. The CDR3 length is 17 residues. Germline CDR1 is ENHRY and CDR2 is SYGVKD. Trimming removed 3 bases from V and 2 bases from J; junction bases left unmatched: 4. The CDR3 DNA reads TGTGCCATCAGTGACACTACTAGCGGGGGGGCCTACAATGAGCAGTTCTTC. It specifies CAISDTTSGGAYNEQFF.

This clone was counted a few times. One end of the junction fails to match germline, which may point to a read error. CDR3 in amino acids: CASSERGVSHEDF. The DNA of the CDR3 is TGTGCCAGCAGTGAAAGGGGAGTCAGTCATGAGGACTTC. The gene calls are TRBV6-1 and TRBJ2-4; the D call may be TRBD1 or TRBD2 (5 bases each). This CDR3 comprises 13 residues. Germline V gives CDR1 MNHNS, CDR2 SASEGT.

In this sample, this clone turned up a few times. The rearrangement joins TRBV7-8 to TRBJ1-1; D not resolved. From germline, CDR1 is SGHVS and CDR2 FQNEAQ. The CDR3 has 15 amino acids. The germline V and J ends were trimmed by 2 bases and 1 base, with 11 bases remaining between them. In DNA, the CDR3 is TGTGCCAGCAGCTTAAGTGGCAGACCGAACACTGAAGCTTTCTTT. This codes for CASSLSGRPNTEAFF.